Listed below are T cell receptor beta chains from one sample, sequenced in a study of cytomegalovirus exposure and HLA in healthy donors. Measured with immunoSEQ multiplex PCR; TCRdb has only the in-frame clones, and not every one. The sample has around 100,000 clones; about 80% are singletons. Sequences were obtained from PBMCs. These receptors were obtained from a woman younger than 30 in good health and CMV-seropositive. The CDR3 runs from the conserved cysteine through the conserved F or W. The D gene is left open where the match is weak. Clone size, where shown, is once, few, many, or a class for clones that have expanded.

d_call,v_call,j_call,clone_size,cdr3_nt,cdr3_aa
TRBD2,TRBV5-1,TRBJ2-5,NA,TGCGCCAGCAGCTTGGGGACTAGCTCTTACCAAGAGACCCAGTACTTC,CASSLGTSSYQETQYF
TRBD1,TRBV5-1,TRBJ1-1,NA,TGCGCCAGCAGCTTGGCCGGGGGCAGGGGGAGCACTGAAGCTTTCTTT,CASSLAGGRGSTEAFF
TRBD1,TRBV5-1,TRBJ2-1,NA,TGCGCCAGCAGCTTGGCCCACAGGGGGTACAATGAGCAGTTCTTC,CASSLAHRGYNEQFF
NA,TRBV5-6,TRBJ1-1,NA,TGTGCCAGCAGCTATACTCAGGGAGGAAGCGCTGAAGCTTTCTTT,CASSYTQGGSAEAFF
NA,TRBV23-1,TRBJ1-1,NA,TGCGCCAGCAGTCCGGACATTGAAGCTTTCTTT,CASSPDIEAFF
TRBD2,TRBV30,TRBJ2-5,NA,TGTGCCTGGAGTACTAGCGGGGGAGGGGAAGAGACCCAGTACTTC,CAWSTSGGGEETQYF
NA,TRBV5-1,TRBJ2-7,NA,TGCGCCAGCAGCTTCCCCCGGGACACCCGCTCCTACGAGCAGTACTTC,CASSFPRDTRSYEQYF
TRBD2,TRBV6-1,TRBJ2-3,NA,TGTGCCAGCAGTTCGACTAGCGGGAGAACAGATACGCAGTATTTT,CASSSTSGRTDTQYF
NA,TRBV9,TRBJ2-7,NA,TGTGCCAGCAGCCCGCGCGGGACTCCTAGCTCCTACGAGCAGTACTTC,CASSPRGTPSSYEQYF
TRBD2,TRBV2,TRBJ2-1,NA,TGTGCCAGCAGCGCCCGGACTAGCGGACACAATGAGCAGTTCTTC,CASSARTSGHNEQFF
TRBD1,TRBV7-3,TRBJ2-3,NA,TGTGCCAGCACCTGGACAGGGCATAGCACAGATACGCAGTATTTT,CASTWTGHSTDTQYF
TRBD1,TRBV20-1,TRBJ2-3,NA,TGCAGTGCGCTGGGACAGAATACGCAGTATTTT,CSALGQNTQYF
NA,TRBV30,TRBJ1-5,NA,TGTGCCTGGAGCTCAATCAGGGGTGGGTATAGCAATCAGCCCCAGCATTTT,CAWSSIRGGYSNQPQHF
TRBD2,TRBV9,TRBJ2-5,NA,TGTGCCAGCAGCGCCTTAGCGGGAGAAGAGACCCAGTACTTC,CASSALAGEETQYF
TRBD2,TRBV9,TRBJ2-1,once,TGTGCCAGCAGCGTAGCTCTAGCGGACTCCTACAATGAGCAGTTCTTC,CASSVALADSYNEQFF
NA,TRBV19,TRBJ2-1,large,TGTGCCAGTAGTATCACAGCCACCTACAATGAGCAGTTCTTC,CASSITATYNEQFF
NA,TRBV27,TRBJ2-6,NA,TGTGCCAGCAGTTTATTGTCACCTAGATCCATTTCTGGGGCCAACGTCCTGACTTTC,CASSLLSPRSISGANVLTF
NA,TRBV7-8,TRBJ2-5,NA,TGTGCCAGCAGCTTAGGTCCCTCGCAAGAGACCCAGTACTTC,CASSLGPSQETQYF
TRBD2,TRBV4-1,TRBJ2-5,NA,TGCGCCAGCAGGCTAGGGGAGCGGGAGAGGGAGACCCAGTACTTC,CASRLGERERETQYF
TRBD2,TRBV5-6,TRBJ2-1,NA,TGTGCCAGCAGCCTAGGACTAGCGGGGTACAATGAGCAGTTCTTC,CASSLGLAGYNEQFF
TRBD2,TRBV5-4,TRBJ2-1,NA,TGTGCCAGCAGCTTGCGACTAGCGGGACCCCTGGGGGGGCAGTTCTTC,CASSLRLAGPLGGQFF
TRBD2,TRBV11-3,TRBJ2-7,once,TGTGCCAGCAGCCTAGCGGGGTTTGGCCACGAGCAGTACTTC,CASSLAGFGHEQYF
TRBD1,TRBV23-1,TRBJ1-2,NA,TGCGCCAGCAGTCAATCGGGACAGCAGACTAACTATGGCTACACCTTC,CASSQSGQQTNYGYTF
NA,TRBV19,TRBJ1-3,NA,TGTGCCAGTAGTATAGTCCCAGGGGTGGTCTTTGGAAACACCATATATTTT,CASSIVPGVVFGNTIYF
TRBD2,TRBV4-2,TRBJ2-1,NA,TGTGCCAGCAGCCCTGGACTAGCGGGAGATAATGAGCAGTTCTTC,CASSPGLAGDNEQFF
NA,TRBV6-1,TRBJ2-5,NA,TGTGCCAGCAGTGGACGGGCTACAGGACAGCAAGAGACCCAGTACTTC,CASSGRATGQQETQYF
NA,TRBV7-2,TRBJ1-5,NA,TGTGCCAGCAGCTTTTCTCAGGATCAGCCCCAGCATTTT,CASSFSQDQPQHF
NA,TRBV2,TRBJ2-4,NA,TGTGCCAGCCGCCCTGGCCCCTCCAAAAACATTCAGTACTTC,CASRPGPSKNIQYF
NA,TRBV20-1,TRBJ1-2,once,TGCAGTGCAGGGGCCGACTATGGCTACACCTTC,CSAGADYGYTF
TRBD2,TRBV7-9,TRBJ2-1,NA,TGTTCCAGCAGCGAGACTAGCGGGGGATACAATGAGCAGTTCTTC,CSSSETSGGYNEQFF
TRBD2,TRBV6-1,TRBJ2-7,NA,TGTGCCAGCAGTGCGTCTAGCGGGACCTTCTCTACGCAGCAGTACTTC,CASSASSGTFSTQQYF
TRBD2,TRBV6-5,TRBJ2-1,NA,TGTGCCAGCGGACTAGAGCCCTACAATGAGCAGTTCTTC,CASGLEPYNEQFF
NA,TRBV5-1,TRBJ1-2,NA,TGCGCCAGCAGCCCCGGGGACCCGGAGGGAGATTATGGCTACACCTTC,CASSPGDPEGDYGYTF
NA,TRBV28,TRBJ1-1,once,TGTGCCAGCAGTTTAAGGATTCGGGGCACTGAAGCTTTCTTT,CASSLRIRGTEAFF
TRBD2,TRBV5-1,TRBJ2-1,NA,TGCGCCAGCAGTCACGGACTAGCGGGCGCCTACAATGAGCAGTTCTTC,CASSHGLAGAYNEQFF
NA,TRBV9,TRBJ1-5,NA,TGTGCCAGCAGCCCCCGGGGGGCTAGCAATCAGCCCCAGCATTTT,CASSPRGASNQPQHF
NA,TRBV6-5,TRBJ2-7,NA,TGTGCCAGCAGCTCCCCGGGATACTACGAGCAGTACTTC,CASSSPGYYEQYF
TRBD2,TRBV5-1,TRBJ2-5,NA,TGCGCCAGCACCCCGTCGGGGGGCGGGAGGGCGGAGACCCAGTACTTC,CASTPSGGGRAETQYF
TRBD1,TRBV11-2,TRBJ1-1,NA,TGTGCCAGCAGCTGGACAGGGGTCACTGAAGCTTTCTTT,CASSWTGVTEAFF
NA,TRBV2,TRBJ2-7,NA,TGTGCCAGCGGACCCCCAGGGGACCACGAGCAGTACTTC,CASGPPGDHEQYF
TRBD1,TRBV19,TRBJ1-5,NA,TGTGCCAGTAGTGGGGGACAGGAAGAACAGCCCCAGCATTTT,CASSGGQEEQPQHF
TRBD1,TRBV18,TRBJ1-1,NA,TGTGCCAGCTCACCGTCCGGGACAGTGAACACTGAAGCTTTCTTT,CASSPSGTVNTEAFF
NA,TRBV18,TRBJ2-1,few,TGTGCCAGCTCACCACCGAGTTTCGCAGGTGAGCAGTTCTTC,CASSPPSFAGEQFF
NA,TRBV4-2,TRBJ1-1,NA,TGTGCCAGCAGCCAAGATACCCATAGCAGGAACACTGAAGCTTTCTTT,CASSQDTHSRNTEAFF
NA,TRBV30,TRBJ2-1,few,TGTGCCTTGATGGCCGCCCATGAGCAGTTCTTC,CALMAAHEQFF
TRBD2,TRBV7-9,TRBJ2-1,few,TGTGCCAGCAGCTTAATTCCTAGCGGGAGGGGCGCCTACAATGAGCAGTTCTTC,CASSLIPSGRGAYNEQFF
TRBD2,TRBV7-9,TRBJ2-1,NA,TGTGCCAGCAGCTTATTCGGCGGGACTAGCAATGAGCAGTTCTTC,CASSLFGGTSNEQFF
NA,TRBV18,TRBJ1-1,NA,TGTGCCAGCTCACCAGGGCAGCTGAAGAACACTGAAGCTTTCTTT,CASSPGQLKNTEAFF
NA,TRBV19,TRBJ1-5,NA,TGTGCCAGTAGTATAGATAGGGAGGGTGAACAGCCCCAGCATTTT,CASSIDREGEQPQHF
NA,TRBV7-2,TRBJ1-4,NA,TGTGCCAGCAGCTTCCCGGGAGGGGATGAAAAACTGTTTTTT,CASSFPGGDEKLFF
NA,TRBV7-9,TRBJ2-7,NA,TGTGCCAGCAGCGCTAGCGAGCGCTCCTACGAGCAGTACTTC,CASSASERSYEQYF
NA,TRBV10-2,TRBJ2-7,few,TGCGCCAGCAGCCTCGGACAGAGTGTCTACGAGCAGTACTTC,CASSLGQSVYEQYF
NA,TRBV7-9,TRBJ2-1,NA,TGTGCCAGCAGCTTAGCAGATAGAGCGTCAGAGCAGTTCTTC,CASSLADRASEQFF
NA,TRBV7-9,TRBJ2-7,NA,TGTGCCAGCAGCTTGGGCGGGCGTGCGATCTACGAGCAGTACTTC,CASSLGGRAIYEQYF
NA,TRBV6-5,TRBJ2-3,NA,TGTGCCAGCAGAGCCGCGACAGATACGCAGTATTTT,CASRAATDTQYF